Included here is one T cell receptor beta chain sequence, with context. This specimen belongs to a study of control samples from healthy donors and cancer patients. Deletions cut 4 bases from V and 1 base from J, with 9 bases between. This CDR3 spans 14 amino acids. Germline V gene lookup returns CDR1 MGHDK and CDR2 SYGVNS. TCRdb keeps only in-frame clones here, not all; method: immunoSEQ multiplex PCR. The sample includes 82,000 or so clones, around 94% seen only once; the top ten take about 5%. This clonotype was sampled from a woman between 18 and 30 years old in good health. The rearrangement uses TRBV25-1 and TRBJ2-3; D gene unclear. The material sequenced was blood. The CDR3 spells CASSAVTGTDTQYF. The CDR3 bases are TGTGCCAGCAGTGCGGTTACAGGCACAGATACGCAGTATTTT. The variable domain in full, completed from reference TRBV25-1 and TRBJ2-3, reads EADIYQTPRYLVIGTGKKITLECSQTMGHDKMYWYQQDPGMELHLIHYSYGVNSTEKGDLSSESTVSRIRTEHFPLTLESARPSHTSQYLCASSAVTGTDTQYFGPGTRLTVL.